This TCR beta chain was retrieved from a study of read filtering for tumor transcriptome and immune sequencing. Study details: 8 patients were R-ISS I, more than 15 were R-ISS II, six or seven were R-ISS III. Study findings and constraints: Around 82% of IR-seq clonotypes had a single read, yet these held approximately 3.7% of reads. Dropping single-read clonotypes raised IR-seq and RNA-seq shared-clonotype correlation.

Ten or more counts support this clonotype. Its specificity is not known. At the time of active disease, bone marrow was collected from every patient. Germline lookup yields CDR1 ENHRY and CDR2 SYGVKD. V was pared by 2 bases and J by 5 bases, with 19 bases between. The CDR3 covers 17 residues. The library was built from around 400 ng RNA with molecular barcoded adaptors for alpha/delta and beta/gamma chains. TCRdb reprocessed the reads with MiXCR, giving one entry per CDR3 protein. The repertoire holds tens of thousands of distinct CDR3 sequences, with 12% to 15% as singletons. This receptor was obtained from a donor over 35 with multiple myeloma. This chain connects TRBV10-3 to TRBJ2-1, with D maybe TRBD1 (5 bases). Sequences were obtained from a population of CD138-negative cells sorted from bone marrow. The CDR3 nucleotides read TGTGCCATCAGTGAGAGGGCAGGGCTCTTAGGTAACAATGAGCAGTTCTTC. Protein: CAISERAGLLGNNEQFF.